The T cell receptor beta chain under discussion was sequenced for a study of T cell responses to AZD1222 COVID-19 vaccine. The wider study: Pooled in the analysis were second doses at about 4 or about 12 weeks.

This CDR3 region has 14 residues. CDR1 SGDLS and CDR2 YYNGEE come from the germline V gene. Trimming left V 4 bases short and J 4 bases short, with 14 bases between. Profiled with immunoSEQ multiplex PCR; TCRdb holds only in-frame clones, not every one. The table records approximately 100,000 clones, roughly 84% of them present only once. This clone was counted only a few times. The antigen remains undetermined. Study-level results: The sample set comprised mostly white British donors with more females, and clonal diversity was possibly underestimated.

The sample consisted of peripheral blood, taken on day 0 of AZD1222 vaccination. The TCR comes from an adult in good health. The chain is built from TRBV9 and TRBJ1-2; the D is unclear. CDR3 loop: CASSKGSKSYGYTF. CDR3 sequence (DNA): TGTGCCAGCAGCAAAGGGTCCAAAAGCTATGGCTACACCTTC.